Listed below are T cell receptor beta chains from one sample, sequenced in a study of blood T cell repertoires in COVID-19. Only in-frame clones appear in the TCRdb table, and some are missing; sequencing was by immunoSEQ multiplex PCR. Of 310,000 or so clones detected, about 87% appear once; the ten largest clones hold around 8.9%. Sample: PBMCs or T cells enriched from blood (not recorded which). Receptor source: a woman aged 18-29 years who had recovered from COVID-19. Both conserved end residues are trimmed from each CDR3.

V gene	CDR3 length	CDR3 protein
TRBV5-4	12	ASSPGGGNEKLF
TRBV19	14	ASRENGGVGSYEQY
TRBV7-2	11	ASSFLQGDGYT
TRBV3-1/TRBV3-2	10	ASSQISAEQY
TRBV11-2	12	ASSLGILGGEAF
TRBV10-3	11	AISEGQGYGYT
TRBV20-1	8	RTGVYGYT
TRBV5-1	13	ASNFLSGAKNIQY
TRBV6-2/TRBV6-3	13	ASSGRGKVNTEAF
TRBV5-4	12	ASSSPGVTYEQY
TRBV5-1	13	ASSLAGSGGNTIY
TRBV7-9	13	ASSLTGNSNQPQH
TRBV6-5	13	ASSYLGQGAYEQY
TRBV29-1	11	SVRTGGSYGYT
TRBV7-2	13	ASSLYRGGDNEQF
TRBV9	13	ASSVVQEATGELF
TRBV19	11	ASSSSAQETQY
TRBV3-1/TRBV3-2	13	ASSQDGTGSRGYT
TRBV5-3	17	ARSLCRDRVIPVDSPLH
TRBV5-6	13	ASSLEGEHSYEQY
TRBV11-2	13	ASSGGLADYNEQF
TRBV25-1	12	ASSEYKGAYEQY
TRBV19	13	ASSIEPTRGTEAF
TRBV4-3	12	ASSPDRGWDIQY
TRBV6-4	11	ASREDRGSGYT
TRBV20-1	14	SASVPTSGRTYEQY
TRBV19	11	ASSMIGGNEQF